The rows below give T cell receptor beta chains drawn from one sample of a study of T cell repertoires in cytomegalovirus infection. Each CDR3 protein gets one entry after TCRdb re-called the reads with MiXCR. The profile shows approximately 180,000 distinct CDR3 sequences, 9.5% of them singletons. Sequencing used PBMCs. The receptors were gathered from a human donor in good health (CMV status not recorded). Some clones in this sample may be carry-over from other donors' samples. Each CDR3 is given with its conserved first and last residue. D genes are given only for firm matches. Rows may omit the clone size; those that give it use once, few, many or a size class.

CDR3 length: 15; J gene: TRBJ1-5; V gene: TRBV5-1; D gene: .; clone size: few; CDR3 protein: CASSPVPDSNQPQHF; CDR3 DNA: TGCGCCAGCAGCCCCGTCCCGGACAGCAATCAGCCCCAGCATTTT
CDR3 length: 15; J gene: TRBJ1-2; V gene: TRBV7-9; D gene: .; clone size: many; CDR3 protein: CASSLGTARNGGYTF; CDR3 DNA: TGTGCCAGCAGCTTAGGGACTGCGCGTAATGGTGGCTACACCTTC
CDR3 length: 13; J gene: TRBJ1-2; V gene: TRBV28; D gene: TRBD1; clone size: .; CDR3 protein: CASRVGQGYGYTF; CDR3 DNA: TGTGCCAGCAGGGTGGGACAGGGATATGGCTACACCTTC
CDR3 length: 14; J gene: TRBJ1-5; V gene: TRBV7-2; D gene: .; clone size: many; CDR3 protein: CASSGRGGAQPQHF; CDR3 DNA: TGTGCCAGCAGCGGTCGGGGAGGGGCCCAGCCCCAGCATTTT
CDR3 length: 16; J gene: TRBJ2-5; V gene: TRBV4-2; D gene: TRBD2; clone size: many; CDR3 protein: CASSQGLAAFQETQYF; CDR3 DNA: TGTGCCAGCAGCCAAGGGCTAGCGGCCTTCCAAGAGACCCAGTACTTC
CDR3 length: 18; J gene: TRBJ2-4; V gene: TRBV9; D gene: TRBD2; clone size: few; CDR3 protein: CASSAGLAGDVPKNIQYF; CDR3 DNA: TGTGCCAGCAGCGCGGGACTAGCGGGAGATGTTCCCAAAAACATTCAGTACTTC
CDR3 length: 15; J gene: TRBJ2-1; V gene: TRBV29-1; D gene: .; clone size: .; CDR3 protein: CSVEAGRGSYNEQFF; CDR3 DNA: TGCAGCGTTGAAGCAGGCCGGGGCTCCTACAATGAGCAGTTCTTC
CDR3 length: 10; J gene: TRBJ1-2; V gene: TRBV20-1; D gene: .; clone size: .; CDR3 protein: CSAGGGGYTF; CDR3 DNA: TGCAGTGCTGGGGGGGGTGGCTACACCTTC
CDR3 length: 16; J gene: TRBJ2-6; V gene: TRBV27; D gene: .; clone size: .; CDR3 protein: CASSLVAGPGANVLTF; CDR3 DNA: TGTGCCAGCAGTTTAGTGGCAGGGCCCGGGGCCAACGTCCTGACTTTC
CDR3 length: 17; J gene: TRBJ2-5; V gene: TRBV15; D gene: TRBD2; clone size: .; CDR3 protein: CATSRELGLAGEETQYF; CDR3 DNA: TGTGCCACCAGCAGAGAATTAGGACTAGCGGGAGAAGAGACCCAGTACTTC
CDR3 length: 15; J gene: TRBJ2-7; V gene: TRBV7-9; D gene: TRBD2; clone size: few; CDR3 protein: CASSLGVGLAYEQYF; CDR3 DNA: TGTGCCAGCAGCTTAGGTGTGGGACTAGCCTACGAGCAGTACTTC
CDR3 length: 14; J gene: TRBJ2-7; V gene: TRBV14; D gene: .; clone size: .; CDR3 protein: CASSRHDFPYEQYF; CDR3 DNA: TGTGCCAGCAGCCGACACGACTTTCCCTACGAGCAGTACTTC
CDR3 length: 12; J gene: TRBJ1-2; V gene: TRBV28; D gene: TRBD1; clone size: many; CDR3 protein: CASRQGASGYTF; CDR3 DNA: TGTGCCAGCAGACAGGGGGCGAGTGGCTACACCTTC
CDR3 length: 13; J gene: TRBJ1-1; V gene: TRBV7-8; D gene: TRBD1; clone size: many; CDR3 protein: CASSLKGAPEAFF; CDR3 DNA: TGTGCCAGCAGCTTAAAGGGGGCCCCTGAAGCTTTCTTT
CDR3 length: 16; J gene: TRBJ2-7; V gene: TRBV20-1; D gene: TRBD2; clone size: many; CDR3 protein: CSATGGSGTGRGEQYF; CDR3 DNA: TGCAGTGCTACGGGGGGTAGCGGGACTGGGCGGGGAGAGCAGTACTTC
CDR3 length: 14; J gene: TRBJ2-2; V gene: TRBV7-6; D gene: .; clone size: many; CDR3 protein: CASSLSWATGELFF; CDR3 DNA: TGTGCCAGCAGCTTAAGTTGGGCAACCGGGGAGCTGTTTTTT
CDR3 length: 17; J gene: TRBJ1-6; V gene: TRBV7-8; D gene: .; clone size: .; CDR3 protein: CASSLARGRNYNSPLHF; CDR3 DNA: TGTGCCAGCAGCTTAGCACGCGGGAGAAACTATAATTCACCCCTCCACTTT
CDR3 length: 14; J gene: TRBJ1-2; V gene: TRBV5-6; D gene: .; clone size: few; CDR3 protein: CASSLEQGLGGYTF; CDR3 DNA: TGTGCCAGCAGCTTGGAACAGGGCTTAGGGGGCTACACCTTC
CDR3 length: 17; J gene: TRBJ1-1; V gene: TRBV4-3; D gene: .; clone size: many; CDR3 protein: CASSQDGGARVNTEAFF; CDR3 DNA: TGCGCCAGCAGCCAAGATGGGGGCGCTAGGGTGAACACTGAAGCTTTCTTT
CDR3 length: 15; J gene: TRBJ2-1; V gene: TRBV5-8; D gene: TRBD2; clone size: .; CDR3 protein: CASSFGTSEYNEQFF; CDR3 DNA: TGTGCCAGCAGCTTCGGGACTAGCGAATACAATGAGCAGTTCTTC
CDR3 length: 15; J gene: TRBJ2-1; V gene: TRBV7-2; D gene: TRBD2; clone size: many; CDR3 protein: CASSLDGSGRNEQFF; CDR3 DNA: TGTGCCAGCAGCTTAGATGGTAGCGGGAGGAATGAGCAGTTCTTC
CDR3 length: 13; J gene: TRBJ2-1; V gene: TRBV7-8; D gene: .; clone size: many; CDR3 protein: CASSQGGVDEQFF; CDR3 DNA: TGTGCCAGCAGCCAAGGGGGTGTTGATGAGCAGTTCTTC
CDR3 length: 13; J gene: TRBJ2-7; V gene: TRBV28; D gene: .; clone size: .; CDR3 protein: CASNWDGSYEQYF; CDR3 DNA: TGTGCCAGCAACTGGGACGGATCCTACGAGCAGTACTTC
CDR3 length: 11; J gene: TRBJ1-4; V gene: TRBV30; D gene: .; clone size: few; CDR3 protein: CAWSTSGLAFF; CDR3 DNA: TGTGCCTGGAGTACGTCGGGACTGGCGTTTTTT
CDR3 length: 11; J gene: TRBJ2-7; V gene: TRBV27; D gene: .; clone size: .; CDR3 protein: CASRQVGEQYF; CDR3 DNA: TGTGCCAGCAGACAGGTGGGCGAGCAGTACTTC
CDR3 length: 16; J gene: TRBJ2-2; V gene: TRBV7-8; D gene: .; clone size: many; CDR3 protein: CASSLVSILDTGELFF; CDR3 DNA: TGTGCCAGCAGCTTAGTTTCGATCCTAGACACCGGGGAGCTGTTTTTT
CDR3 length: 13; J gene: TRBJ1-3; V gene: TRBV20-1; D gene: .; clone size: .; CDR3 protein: CSARDAKRNTIYF; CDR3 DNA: TGCAGTGCTAGAGATGCAAAGAGAAACACCATATATTTT
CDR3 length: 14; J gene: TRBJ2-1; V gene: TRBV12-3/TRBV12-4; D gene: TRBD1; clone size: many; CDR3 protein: CATTDRATYNEQFF; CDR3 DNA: TGTGCCACCACGGACAGGGCTACCTACAATGAGCAGTTCTTC
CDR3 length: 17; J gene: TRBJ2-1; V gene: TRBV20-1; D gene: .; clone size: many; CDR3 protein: CSARAIGAGSSYNEQFF; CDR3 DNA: TGCAGTGCTAGAGCCATCGGGGCAGGGAGCTCCTACAATGAGCAGTTCTTC
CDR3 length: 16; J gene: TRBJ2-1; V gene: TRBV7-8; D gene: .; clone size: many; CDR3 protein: CASSLGGGGGYNEQFF; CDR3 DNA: TGTGCCAGCAGCTTAGGGGGAGGAGGGGGGTACAATGAGCAGTTCTTC
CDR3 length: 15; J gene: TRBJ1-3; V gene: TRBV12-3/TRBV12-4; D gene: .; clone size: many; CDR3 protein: CASSLDGHSGNTIYF; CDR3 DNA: TGTGCCAGCAGTTTAGACGGCCACTCTGGAAACACCATATATTTT
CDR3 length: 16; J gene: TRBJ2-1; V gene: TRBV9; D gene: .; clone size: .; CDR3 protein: CASSVSGRLTYNEQFF; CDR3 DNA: TGTGCCAGCAGCGTATCTGGGCGGTTAACCTACAATGAGCAGTTCTTC
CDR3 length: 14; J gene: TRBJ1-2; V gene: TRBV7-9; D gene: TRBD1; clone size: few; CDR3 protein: CASSFTQGADGYTF; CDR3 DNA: TGTGCCAGCAGCTTCACACAGGGGGCAGATGGCTACACCTTC